The clone carrying this TCR beta chain has more than one count but fewer than ten. What it binds is unknown. The record originates from a study of beta chain features in type 1 diabetes. Sequencing targeted expressed TCRB transcripts, as all isolated RNA had been reverse transcribed. TCRdb's copy holds only in-frame clones and misses some; the assay was immunoSEQ multiplex PCR. The sample consists of about 340,000 clones, 6.5% to 10% of them appearing once. Broader study findings: It was possible that PCR favored shorter templates, equally so in patients and controls. The VDJ junctions of type 1 diabetes patients carried fewer insertions and more deletions. It was among patients, rather than healthy donors, that naive, central memory and Treg TCRB repertoires appeared more similar. Shortening of TCRB CDR3s, moderate but significant, appeared in all four CD4+ subsets of Type 1 diabetes patients.

CDR3 length: 14 amino acids. Germline loops: CDR1 KGHSH, CDR2 LQKENI. The V and J ends lost 0 bases and 3 bases respectively, with 8 bases between them. The J gene is TRBJ2-5, the V gene TRBV18; no reliable D call. This receptor was identified in a woman between 18 and 29 years old in good health. The sequenced material came from central memory CD4+ T cells from blood. The CDR3 sequence is CASSPPLRKETQYF. DNA of the CDR3: TGTGCCAGCTCACCACCACTACGGAAAGAGACCCAGTACTTC.